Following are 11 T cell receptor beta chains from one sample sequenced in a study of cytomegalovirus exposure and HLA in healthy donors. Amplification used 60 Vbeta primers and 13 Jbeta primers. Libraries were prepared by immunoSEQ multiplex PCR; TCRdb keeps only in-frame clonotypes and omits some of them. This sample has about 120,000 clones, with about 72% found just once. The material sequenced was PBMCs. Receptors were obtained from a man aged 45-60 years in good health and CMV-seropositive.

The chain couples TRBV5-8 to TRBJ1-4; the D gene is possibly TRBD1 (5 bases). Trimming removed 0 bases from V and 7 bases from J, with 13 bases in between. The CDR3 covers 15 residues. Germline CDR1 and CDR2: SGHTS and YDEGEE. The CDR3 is CASSLEGGRGEKLFF. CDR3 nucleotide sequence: TGTGCCAGCAGCTTGGAAGGCGGGAGGGGTGAAAAACTGTTTTTT.

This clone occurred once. The CDR3 loop reads CASSEIKGTSTDTQYF. Here the CDR3 DNA reads TGTGCCAGCAGTGAAATTAAGGGGACAAGCACAGATACGCAGTATTTT. V is TRBV6-4 and J is TRBJ2-3; TRBD1 is a possible D gene (6 bases). V was clipped by 3 bases and J by 0 bases, with 13 bases between them. The CDR3 consists of 16 residues. Germline-derived CDR1 and CDR2 are MRHNA and SNTAGT.

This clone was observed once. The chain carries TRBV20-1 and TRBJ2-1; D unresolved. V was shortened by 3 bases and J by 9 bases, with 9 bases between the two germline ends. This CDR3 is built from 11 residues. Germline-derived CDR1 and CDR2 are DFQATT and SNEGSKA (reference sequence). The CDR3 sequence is CSASLVTEQFF. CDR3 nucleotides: TGCAGTGCTAGCCTAGTTACTGAGCAGTTCTTC.

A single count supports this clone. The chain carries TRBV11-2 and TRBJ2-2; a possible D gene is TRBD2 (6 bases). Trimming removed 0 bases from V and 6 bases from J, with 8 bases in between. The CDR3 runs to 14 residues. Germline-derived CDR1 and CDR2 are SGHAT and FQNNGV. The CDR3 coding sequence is TGTGCCAGCAGCTTAGAGGGAGGAGCCGGGGAGCTGTTTTTT. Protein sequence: CASSLEGGAGELFF.

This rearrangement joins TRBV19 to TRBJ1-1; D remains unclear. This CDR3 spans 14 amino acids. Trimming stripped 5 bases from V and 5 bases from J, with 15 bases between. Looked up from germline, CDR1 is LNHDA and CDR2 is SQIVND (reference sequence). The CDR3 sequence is CASSAFVSGTEAFF. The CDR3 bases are TGTGCCAGTAGTGCCTTTGTCTCCGGGACTGAAGCTTTCTTT.

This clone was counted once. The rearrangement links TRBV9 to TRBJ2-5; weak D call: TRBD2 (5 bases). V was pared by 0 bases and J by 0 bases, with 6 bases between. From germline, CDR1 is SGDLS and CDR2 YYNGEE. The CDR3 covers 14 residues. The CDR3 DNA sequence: TGTGCCAGCAGCGTAGAGCGGAACCAAGAGACCCAGTACTTC. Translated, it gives CASSVERNQETQYF.

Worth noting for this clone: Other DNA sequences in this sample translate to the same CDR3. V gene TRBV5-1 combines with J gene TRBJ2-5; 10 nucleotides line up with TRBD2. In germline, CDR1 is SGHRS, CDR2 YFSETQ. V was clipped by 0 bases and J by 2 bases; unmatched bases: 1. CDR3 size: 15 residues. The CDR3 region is CASSLGTSGQETQYF. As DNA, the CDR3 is TGCGCCAGCAGCTTGGGGACTAGCGGACAAGAGACCCAGTACTTC.

For the CDR3, the DNA is TGCGCCACCTCCTGGGACAGGGTTGGTGAGCAGTTCTTC. Translating it yields CATSWDRVGEQFF. This rearrangement joins TRBV5-1 to TRBJ2-1; 9 nucleotides agree with TRBD1. Germline V gene data show CDR1 as SGHRS and CDR2 as YFSETQ. The CDR3 spans 13 residues. Trimming at V came to 9 bases and at J to 9 bases, leaving 10 bases not matched to a gene.

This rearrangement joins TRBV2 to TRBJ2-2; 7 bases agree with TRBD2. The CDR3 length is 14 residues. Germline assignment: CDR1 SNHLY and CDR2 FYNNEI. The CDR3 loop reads CAALGGGNTGELFF. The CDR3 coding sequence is TGTGCTGCACTGGGCGGGGGAAACACCGGGGAGCTGTTTTTT.

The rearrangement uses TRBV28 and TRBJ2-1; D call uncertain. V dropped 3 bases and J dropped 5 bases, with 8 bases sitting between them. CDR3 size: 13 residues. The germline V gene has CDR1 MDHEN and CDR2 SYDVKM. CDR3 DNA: TGTGCCAGCAGTTTGAGGCAGAACAATGAGCAGTTCTTC. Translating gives CASSLRQNNEQFF.

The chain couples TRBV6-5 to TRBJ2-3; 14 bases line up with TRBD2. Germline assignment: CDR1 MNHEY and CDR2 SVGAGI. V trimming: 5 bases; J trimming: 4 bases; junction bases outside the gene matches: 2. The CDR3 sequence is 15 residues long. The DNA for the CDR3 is TGTGCCAGCAGTGGACTAGCGGGGGGTTCAGATACGCAGTATTTT. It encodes CASSGLAGGSDTQYF.